This T cell receptor beta chain was profiled in a study of T cell responses to AZD1222 COVID-19 vaccine. Findings and caveats of the study: When two AZD1222 doses had been given, Spike-specific TCR breadth and depth rose.

Using immunoSEQ multiplex PCR, the repertoire was profiled, and TCRdb retains in-frame clones only, with some absent. The sample has about 100,000 clones, 90% seen once. J was trimmed by 2 bases and V by 6 bases; bases with no gene match: 10. Germline lookup yields CDR1 SNHLY and CDR2 FYNNEI. CDR3 length: 16 residues. On this clone: Its target is not known.

V usage is TRBV2 and J usage is TRBJ2-7, with TRBD2 identical over 10 bases. The sequence came from an adult in good health. Here the sequenced sample was peripheral blood, taken on day 0 of AZD1222 vaccination. In nucleotides, the CDR3 is TGTGCCAGCAGCCGCCTCGGGAGCGGGGGGGCCTACGAGCAGTACTTC. Amino acids: CASSRLGSGGAYEQYF. The entire variable domain, with the rest obtained from reference TRBV2 and TRBJ2-7, is as follows: EPEVTQTPSHQVTQMGQEVILRCVPISNHLYFYWYRQILGQKVEFLVSFYNNEISEKSEIFDDQFSVERPDGSNFTLKIRSTKLEDSAMYFCASSRLGSGGAYEQYFGPGTRLTVT.